This T cell receptor (beta chain) was recovered during a study of blood T cell repertoires in COVID-19. Turning to the study itself: Samples taken during acute and convalescent COVID-19 were collected in the United States, Italy and Spain. From T cells, B-cell-depleted T cells, or PBMCs came the material, which was cDNA or gDNA.

V was trimmed by 0 bases and J by 6 bases, leaving 12 bases between them. Germline-derived CDR1 and CDR2 are LNHNV and YYDKDF (reference sequence). The CDR3 totals 14 residues. Study processing details: Using reference gene primer amplification, nucleated cell counts were estimated. Some clones are missing from TCRdb's copy, which holds only in-frame ones; the method was immunoSEQ multiplex PCR. Clonal size and the V and J genes are those of that table, whereas D and trimming came from the DNA. The sample consists of about 72,000 clones, about four fifths of them appearing once. The TCR was taken from a human donor in a cohort sampled during active COVID-19. Sequenced sample: peripheral blood. This sequence joins TRBV15 and TRBJ2-7; a weak D match, TRBD1 (5 bases). CDR3 bases: TGTGCCACCAGCAGAGACAGGGTGGGGCGCGAGCAGTACTTC. This sequence encodes CATSRDRVGREQYF.